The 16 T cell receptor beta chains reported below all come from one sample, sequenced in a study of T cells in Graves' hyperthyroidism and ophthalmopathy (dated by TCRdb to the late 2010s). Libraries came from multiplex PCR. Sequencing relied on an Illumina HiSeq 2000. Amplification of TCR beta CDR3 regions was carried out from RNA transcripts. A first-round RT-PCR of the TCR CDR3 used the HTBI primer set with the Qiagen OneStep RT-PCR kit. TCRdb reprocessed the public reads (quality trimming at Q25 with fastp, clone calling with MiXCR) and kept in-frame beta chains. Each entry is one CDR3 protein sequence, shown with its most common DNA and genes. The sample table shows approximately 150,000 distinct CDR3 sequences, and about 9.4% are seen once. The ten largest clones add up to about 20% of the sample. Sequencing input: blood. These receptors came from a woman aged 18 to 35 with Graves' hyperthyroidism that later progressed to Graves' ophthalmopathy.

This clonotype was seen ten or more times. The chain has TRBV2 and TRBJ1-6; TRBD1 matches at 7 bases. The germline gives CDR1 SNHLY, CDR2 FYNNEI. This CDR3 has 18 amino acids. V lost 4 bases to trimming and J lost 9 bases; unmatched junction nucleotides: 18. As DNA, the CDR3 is TGTGCCAGCAGTGTGGCAGGGGGTCGAGTCGGAACTTTTTCACCCCTCCACTTT. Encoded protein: CASSVAGGRVGTFSPLHF.

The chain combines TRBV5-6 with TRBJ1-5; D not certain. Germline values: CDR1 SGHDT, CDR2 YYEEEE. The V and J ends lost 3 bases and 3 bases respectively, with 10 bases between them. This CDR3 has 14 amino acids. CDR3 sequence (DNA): TGTGCCAGCAGCTCCGGAGCGGACAATCAGCCCCAGCATTTT. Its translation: CASSSGADNQPQHF.

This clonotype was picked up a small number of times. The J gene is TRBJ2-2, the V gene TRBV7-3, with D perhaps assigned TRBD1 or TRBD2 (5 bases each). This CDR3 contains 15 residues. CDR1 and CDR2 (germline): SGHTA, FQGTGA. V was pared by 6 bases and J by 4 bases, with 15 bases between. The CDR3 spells CASRPSLRGTGELFF. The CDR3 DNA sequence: TGTGCCAGCAGGCCTAGCTTAAGGGGCACCGGGGAGCTGTTTTTT.

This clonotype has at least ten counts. CDR3 DNA sequence: TGTGCCAGCAGCGGGGTGGTGAAAGAGACCCAGTACTTC. Translated: CASSGVVKETQYF. This rearrangement joins TRBV11-2 to TRBJ2-5; D is uncertain. This CDR3 is 13 amino acids long. Germline CDR1 is SGHAT and CDR2 is FQNNGV. The germline V and J ends were trimmed by 5 bases and 3 bases, with 10 bases remaining between them.

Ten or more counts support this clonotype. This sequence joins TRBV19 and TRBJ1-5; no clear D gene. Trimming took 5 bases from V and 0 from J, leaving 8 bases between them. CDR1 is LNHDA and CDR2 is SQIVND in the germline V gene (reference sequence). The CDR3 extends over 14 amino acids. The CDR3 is CASSAVNSNQPQHF. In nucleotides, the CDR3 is TGTGCCAGTAGTGCGGTGAATAGCAATCAGCCCCAGCATTTT.

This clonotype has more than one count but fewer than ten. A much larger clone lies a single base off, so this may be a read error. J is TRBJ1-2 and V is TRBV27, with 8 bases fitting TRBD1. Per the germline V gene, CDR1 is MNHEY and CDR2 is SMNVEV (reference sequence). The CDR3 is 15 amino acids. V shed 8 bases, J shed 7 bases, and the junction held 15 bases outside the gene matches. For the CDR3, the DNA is TGTGCCAGCGGTTCCCCCAGGACAGGGATAGGTGGCTACACCTTC. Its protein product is CASGSPRTGIGGYTF.

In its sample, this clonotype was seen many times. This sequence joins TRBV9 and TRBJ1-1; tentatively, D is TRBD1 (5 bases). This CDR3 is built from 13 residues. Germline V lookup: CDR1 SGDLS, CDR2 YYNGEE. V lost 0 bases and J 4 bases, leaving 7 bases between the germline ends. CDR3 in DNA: TGTGCCAGCAGCGTAGGTGGGGCCACTGAAGCTTTCTTT. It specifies CASSVGGATEAFF. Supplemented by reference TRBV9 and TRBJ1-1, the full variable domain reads DSGVTQTPKHLITATGQRVTLRCSPRSGDLSVYWYQQSLDQGLQFLIQYYNGEERAKGNILERFSAQQFPDLHSELNLSSLELGDSALYFCASSVGGATEAFFGQGTRLTVV.

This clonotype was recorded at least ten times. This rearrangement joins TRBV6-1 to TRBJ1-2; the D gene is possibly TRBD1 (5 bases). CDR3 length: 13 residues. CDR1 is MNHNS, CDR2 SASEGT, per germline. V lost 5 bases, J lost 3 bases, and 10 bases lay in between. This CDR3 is CASSSGGDYGYTF. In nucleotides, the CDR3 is TGTGCCAGCAGTTCCGGGGGTGACTATGGCTACACCTTC.

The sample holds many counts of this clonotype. The CDR3 protein is CASSVRDPARGYTF. CDR3 in DNA: TGTGCCAGCAGCGTACGGGACCCGGCTAGAGGCTACACCTTC. The rearrangement uses TRBV9 and TRBJ1-2; tentatively, D is TRBD1 (5 bases). Germline assignment: CDR1 SGDLS and CDR2 YYNGEE. The CDR3 loop spans 14 amino acids. Trimming shortened V by 1 base and J by 8 bases, and 15 bases separated the two germline ends.

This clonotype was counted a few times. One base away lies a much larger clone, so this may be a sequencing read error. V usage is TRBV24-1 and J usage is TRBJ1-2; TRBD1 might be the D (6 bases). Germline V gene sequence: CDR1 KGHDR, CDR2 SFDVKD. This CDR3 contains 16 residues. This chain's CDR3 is CATSAPDREGGYDYTF. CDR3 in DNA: TGTGCCACCAGCGCCCCGGACAGAGAGGGGGGCTATGACTACACCTTC.

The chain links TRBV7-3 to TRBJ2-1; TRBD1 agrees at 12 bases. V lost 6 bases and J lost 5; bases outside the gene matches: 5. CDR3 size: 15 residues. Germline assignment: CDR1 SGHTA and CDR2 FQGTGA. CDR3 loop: CASSTGTGGHNEQFF. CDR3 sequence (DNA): TGTGCCAGCAGTACCGGGACAGGGGGCCACAATGAGCAGTTCTTC.

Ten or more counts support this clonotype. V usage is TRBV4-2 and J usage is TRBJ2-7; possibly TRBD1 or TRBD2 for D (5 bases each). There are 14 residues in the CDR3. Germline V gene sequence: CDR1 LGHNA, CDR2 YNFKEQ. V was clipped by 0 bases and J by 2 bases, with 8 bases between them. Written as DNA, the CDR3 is TGTGCCAGCAGCCAAGAGTTGGGACCCTACGAGCAGTACTTC. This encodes CASSQELGPYEQYF.

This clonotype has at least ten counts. The CDR3 region is CASSAATNEKLFF. The CDR3 DNA follows: TGTGCCAGCAGCGCGGCAACTAATGAAAAACTGTTTTTT. The chain links TRBV9 to TRBJ1-4; D call uncertain. Per the germline V gene, CDR1 is SGDLS and CDR2 is YYNGEE. There are 13 residues in the CDR3. V shed 3 bases and J shed 0 bases, with 3 bases lying between them.

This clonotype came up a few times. CDR3 DNA: TGTGCCAGCAGCCAAGATGTAACAGGGAGGAGGAATCAGCCCCAGCATTTT. This gives the protein CASSQDVTGRRNQPQHF. The chain links TRBV14 to TRBJ1-5, with D possibly TRBD1 on 6 matching bases. Germline CDR1 and CDR2: SGHDN and FVKESK. The CDR3 has 17 residues. Trimming took off 0 bases at V and 4 bases at J, with 16 bases between the two ends.

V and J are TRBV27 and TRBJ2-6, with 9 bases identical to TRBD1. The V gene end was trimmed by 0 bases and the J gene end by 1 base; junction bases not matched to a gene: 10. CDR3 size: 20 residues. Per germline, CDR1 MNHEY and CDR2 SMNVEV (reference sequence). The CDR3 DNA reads TGTGCCAGCAGTTTATCGTTTGGGGGACAGGGAACATCTGGGGCCAACGTCCTGACTTTC. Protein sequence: CASSLSFGGQGTSGANVLTF.

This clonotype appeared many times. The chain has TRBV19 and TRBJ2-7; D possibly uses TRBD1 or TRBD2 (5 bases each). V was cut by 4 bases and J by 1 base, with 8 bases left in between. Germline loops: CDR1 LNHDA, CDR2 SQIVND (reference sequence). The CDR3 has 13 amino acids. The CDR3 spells CASSKGRSYEQYF. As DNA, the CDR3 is TGTGCCAGTAGTAAGGGACGGTCCTACGAGCAGTACTTC. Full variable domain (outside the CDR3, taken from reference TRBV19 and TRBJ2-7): DGGITQSPKYLFRKEGQNVTLSCEQNLNHDAMYWYRQDPGQGLRLIYYSQIVNDFQKGDIAEGYSVSREKKESFPLTVTSAQKNPTAFYLCASSKGRSYEQYFGPGTRLTVT.